This T cell receptor beta chain was sequenced for a study of blood T cell repertoires in COVID-19. Study-level information: Italy, Spain and the United States were the sources of the convalescent and acute COVID-19 samples. T cells, B-cell-depleted T cells, or PBMCs provided the cDNA or gDNA that served as material.

Per germline, CDR1 SGHTA and CDR2 FQGNSA. V lost 5 bases and J lost 1, with 5 bases in between. CDR3 length equals 13 residues. The data were produced by immunoSEQ multiplex PCR, yet TCRdb's version contains in-frame clones alone and is incomplete. The repertoire holds 230,000 or so clones, around 86% seen once, with approximately 5.3% in the top ten. There are a few counts of this clone. The genes are TRBV7-2 and TRBJ2-2; D not resolved. This clonotype originated in a human donor in a cohort sampled during active COVID-19. The sample was peripheral blood. Here the CDR3 DNA reads TGTGCCAGCAGCACGCGGAACACCGGGGAGCTGTTTTTT. Its protein product is CASSTRNTGELFF.